The present T cell receptor beta chain was sequenced within a study of blood T cell repertoires in COVID-19. Study as a whole: Samples came from the United States, Italy and Spain, spanning acute and convalescent COVID-19. T cells, B-cell-depleted T cells, or PBMCs provided the cDNA or gDNA that served as material.

CDR1 and CDR2 (germline): MRHNA, SNTAGT. The CDR3 consists of 15 residues. Trimming cost V 6 bases and J 8 bases; bases outside gene matches: 11. This clone was seen a few times. Authors' analysis steps: Amplification of reference gene primers was used by the study to estimate nucleated cell counts. Profiled with immunoSEQ multiplex PCR; TCRdb holds only in-frame clones, not every one. That table is the source of V, J and clone size, and D and trimming were worked out from the DNA. Of 130,000 to 150,000 clones listed, 88% are singletons. The sequenced sample consisted of peripheral blood. This receptor was obtained from a human donor in a cohort sampled during active COVID-19. The chain employs TRBV6-4 and TRBJ2-1; 9 bases map to TRBD2. The CDR3 DNA sequence: TGTGCCAGCAGCGCGCTTGCGGGGGGGTTGTATGAGCAGTTCTTC. This sequence encodes CASSALAGGLYEQFF.